Only a few counts were recorded for the clone carrying this T cell receptor (beta chain). The antigen remains undetermined. Unique molecular identifiers were built into the TCRbeta library. One entry per CDR3 protein results from TCRdb running MiXCR on the PCR reads. The data hold 600,000 to 800,000 distinct CDR3 sequences, with around 12% observed a single time. Germline loops: CDR1 KGHSH, CDR2 LQKENI. V dropped 5 bases and J dropped 6 bases, with 24 bases sitting between them. The CDR3 is made up of 17 amino acids. This record belongs to a study of T-cell reconstitution after alpha-beta-depleted transplantation in children. Findings and limits, study-wide: By one year post-transplant, T-cell counts and diversity largely arose from T cells that were newly produced. Reportedly, only several hundred clones from non-depleted graft cells drove alpha-beta T-cell counts at about two months. Recipient T cells and thymic progenitors that survived gave rise to the high TCRbeta diversity observed at day 60 in some patients.

The chain uses TRBV18 and TRBJ2-3, with D maybe TRBD1 (6 bases). Material: PBMCs, obtained before TCRalphabeta/CD19-depleted stem cell transplant. This clonotype originated in a girl aged 2-15 years with congenital amegakaryocytic thrombocytopenia, due to receive a stem cell transplant. CDR3 DNA: TGTGCCAGCTCAGCTAACCCGCTGGGGGCGAGTTTGGATACGCAGTATTTT. Its protein product is CASSANPLGASLDTQYF.